This paragraph covers one T cell receptor beta chain sequence. Produced via immunoSEQ multiplex PCR; TCRdb's table is partial and in-frame only. The sample has roughly 650,000 clones, approximately 96% seen once. The naive CD8 fraction comprised CD45RO-negative cells positively selected for CCR7 and excluded terminally differentiated effector memory CD45RA+ cells. The record originates from a study of shared clonotypes between healthy human individuals. Germline-derived CDR1 and CDR2 are SGHAT and FQNNGV. This CDR3 has 16 amino acids. V dropped 5 bases and J dropped 3; count of bases not matched to a gene: 6.

Sequencing used naive CD8+ T cells sorted from blood. The TCR was taken from a woman aged 30 to 39 in good health. The gene calls are TRBV11-2 and TRBJ2-5; 13 nucleotides match TRBD2. The DNA for the CDR3 is TGTGCCAGCAGCCGCCCCGGACTAGCGGGAGAAGAGACCCAGTACTTC. Amino acid sequence: CASSRPGLAGEETQYF.